This T cell receptor beta chain was sequenced in a study of T cell changes during pregnancy in multiple sclerosis (dated by TCRdb to the late 2010s). Study-level background: The study looked at changes in the T cell repertoire across pregnancy in women with multiple sclerosis.

Library method: the immunoSEQ multiplex PCR assay. TCRdb stores this immuneACCESS table with in-frame sequences only. Part of the clones is absent; in the studies checked, under half of the shortfall reflects unresolved V genes, and no reason is known for the rest. The sample table holds tens of thousands of clones, of which 90% to 95% were seen once. The biggest ten clones account for roughly 0.7% of the sample. As to this clone: This clone's antigen is unknown. No base quality values were provided; no much bigger clone lies one nucleotide off.

Source: peripheral blood, taken in the third trimester of pregnancy. The sequence derives from a female donor in good health, enrolled as a control in a pregnancy study.

CDR3 region: CASSSGQPPYRRDGYTF. The DNA reads TGCGCCAGCAGCTCCGGACAGCCTCCTTACCGCCGTGATGGCTACACCTTC. The chain is made from TRBV5-1 and TRBJ1-2, and TRBD1 may be the D gene, going by 6 matching bases. From its cysteine to its phenylalanine, the CDR3 spans 17 amino acids. Left in the record is the CDR3 DNA by itself, 51 bases read in frame from the first base. Trimming removed 3 bases from V and 6 bases from J, leaving 24 bases between the germline ends. In the germline V gene, CDR1 corresponds to SGHRS and CDR2 to YFSETQ. When the CDR3 is completed using the reference TRBV5-1 and TRBJ1-2 genes on either side, the full variable domain is KAGVTQTPRYLIKTRGQQVTLSCSPISGHRSVSWYQQTPGQGLQFLFEYFSETQRNKGNFPGRFSGRQFSNSRSEMNVSTLELGDSALYLCASSSGQPPYRRDGYTFGSGTRLTVV.